Listed below are T cell receptor beta chains from one sample, sequenced in a study of cytomegalovirus exposure and HLA in healthy donors. Clones were sequenced by immunoSEQ multiplex PCR, and TCRdb holds only the in-frame ones, with some missing. The repertoire holds roughly 100,000 clones, with around 76% as singletons. The sample taken for sequencing was PBMCs. The receptors derive from a woman in her fifties or sixties in good health and CMV-seropositive. Each CDR3 is given with its conserved first and last residue. The order of the fields is V gene, J gene, clone size, D gene, CDR3 DNA, CDR3 protein. A D gene is named only where the DNA matches it firmly. Where a row states a size, it is once, few, many or the class of an expanded clone; other rows omit it.

TRBV6-5,TRBJ1-2,NA,TRBD1,TGTGCCAGCAGTTGGGACAGGGGGTCAGGGGTTGGCTACACCTTC,CASSWDRGSGVGYTF
TRBV9,TRBJ2-5,NA,NA,TGTGCCAGCACCTCAACCGGGACCCTCGGAGGGGCAGAGACCCAGTACTTC,CASTSTGTLGGAETQYF
TRBV29-1,TRBJ1-2,NA,TRBD1,TGCAGCGTAGTACTGGGACAGGGCGTTCATGGCTACACCTTC,CSVVLGQGVHGYTF
TRBV19,TRBJ2-7,NA,NA,TGTGCCAGTAGTAAGGAGCGGCGTACCCTCTCCTACGAGCAGTACTTC,CASSKERRTLSYEQYF
TRBV30,TRBJ1-6,NA,TRBD1,TGTGCCTGCCGGGACAGGGTTTATTCACCCCTCCACTTT,CACRDRVYSPLHF
TRBV5-6,TRBJ1-6,NA,NA,TGTGCCAGCAGTTCGTCCTATAATTCACCCCTCCACTTT,CASSSSYNSPLHF
TRBV6-5,TRBJ2-1,NA,NA,TGTGCCAGCAGTTACTCGGGGGGCTCCTACAATGAGCAGTTCTTC,CASSYSGGSYNEQFF
TRBV7-8,TRBJ1-6,NA,TRBD1,TGTGCCAGCAGCTTAGGCGACAGGGGACTCTCTCTCCACTTT,CASSLGDRGLSLHF
TRBV7-3,TRBJ2-7,NA,NA,TGTGCCAGCAGCTTGGGAGACGGTCCCTACGAGCAGTACTTC,CASSLGDGPYEQYF
TRBV27,TRBJ1-3,NA,NA,TGTGCCAGCAGTCGGGGGAGTGGAAACACCATATATTTT,CASSRGSGNTIYF
TRBV9,TRBJ2-2,NA,NA,TGTGCCAGCAGCGTAGATCTACTTCTCACCGGGGAGCTGTTTTTT,CASSVDLLLTGELFF
TRBV11-2,TRBJ1-4,NA,NA,TGTGCCAGCAGCCAACGGACGTGGGGGGGAAGTGAAAAACTGTTTTTT,CASSQRTWGGSEKLFF
TRBV4-2,TRBJ1-1,NA,NA,TGTGCCAGCAGCCAAGAGGGGGGTGTGAACACTGAAGCTTTCTTT,CASSQEGGVNTEAFF
TRBV28,TRBJ1-1,NA,NA,TGTGCCAGCTACTCGGTTTACACTGAAGCTTTCTTT,CASYSVYTEAFF
TRBV18,TRBJ2-3,NA,NA,TGTGCCAGCTCACCGGGAGGCACAGATACGCAGTATTTT,CASSPGGTDTQYF
TRBV15,TRBJ2-7,NA,NA,TGTGCCACCAGCAGGGACGGGGGCTACGAGCAGTACTTC,CATSRDGGYEQYF
TRBV19,TRBJ1-1,few,TRBD1,TGTGCCAGTAGTAACCGACAGGGGAGGGGGAACACTGAAGCTTTCTTT,CASSNRQGRGNTEAFF
TRBV7-8,TRBJ2-3,NA,NA,TGTGCCAGCAGCTTAAGGGGGGGGACTAGCACAGATACGCAGTATTTT,CASSLRGGTSTDTQYF
TRBV5-1,TRBJ2-5,once,TRBD2,TGCGCCAGCAGCGAGGGACTAGCGGGGTTCCAAGAGACCCAGTACTTC,CASSEGLAGFQETQYF
TRBV7-6,TRBJ1-1,once,TRBD1,TGTGCCAGCAGCCTGTACAGGGGGCAGGGCACTGAAGCTTTCTTT,CASSLYRGQGTEAFF
TRBV18,TRBJ2-2,NA,NA,TGTGCCAGCACTAGCTTAGGCACCGGGGAGCTGTTTTTT,CASTSLGTGELFF
TRBV6-5,TRBJ1-2,NA,TRBD1,TGTGCCAGCAGGCAACCGGGACAGGGCTATGGCTACACCTTC,CASRQPGQGYGYTF
TRBV7-8,TRBJ1-5,NA,NA,TGTGCCAGCAGCTTAGAGGCCAGGGGATTGAATCAGCCCCAGCATTTT,CASSLEARGLNQPQHF
TRBV19,TRBJ2-2,NA,TRBD1,TGTGCCAGTAGTATATTTCTGGGACAGGGAAACACCGGGGAGCTGTTTTTT,CASSIFLGQGNTGELFF
TRBV5-1,TRBJ1-2,NA,NA,TGCGCCAGCAGCTTGGCCGGGCGGGGGCGCGATGATGGCTACACCTTC,CASSLAGRGRDDGYTF
TRBV7-2,TRBJ1-2,few,NA,TGTGCCAGCAGCTTAACTTTCACGGAGGGTGGCACCTTC,CASSLTFTEGGTF
TRBV7-3,TRBJ2-5,NA,TRBD1,TGTGCCAGCAGCTTAGGGACAGGCTCTCAAGAGACCCAGTACTTC,CASSLGTGSQETQYF
TRBV6-5,TRBJ1-4,NA,TRBD1,TGTGCCAGCAGAACTCTGACAGGGGCGGATGAAAAACTGTTTTTT,CASRTLTGADEKLFF
TRBV2,TRBJ1-2,NA,TRBD1,TGTGCCAGCAGTGAAAGAGGGGGGACAGGGAGTTGCACCTTC,CASSERGGTGSCTF
TRBV2,TRBJ1-5,NA,NA,TGTGCCAGCAAACGGGATCAGCCCCAGCATTTT,CASKRDQPQHF
TRBV7-9,TRBJ1-4,NA,NA,TGTTCCAGCAGCTTATTTGGGACGGGAGAGGAAAAACTGTTTTTT,CSSSLFGTGEEKLFF
TRBV29-1,TRBJ2-6,once,TRBD1,TGCAGCGCCGTAGGGGAACAGGGGGCGGTTGGGGCCAACGTCCTGACTTTC,CSAVGEQGAVGANVLTF
TRBV6-1,TRBJ1-5,NA,TRBD1,TGTGCCAGCAGCGGACAGGGGGCGCATCAGCCCCAGCATTTT,CASSGQGAHQPQHF
TRBV7-6,TRBJ2-1,NA,TRBD2,TGTGCCAGCAGCAATAGCGGGTCCGCCTACAATGAGCAGTTCTTC,CASSNSGSAYNEQFF
TRBV5-1,TRBJ2-2,few,NA,TGCGCCAGCAGCTTGTGGCAGGGGAACACCGGGGAGCTGTTTTTT,CASSLWQGNTGELFF
TRBV10-3,TRBJ2-7,NA,TRBD1,TGTGCCATCAGTGAGTCGACTCGGGACAGCGGAGAGCAGTACTTC,CAISESTRDSGEQYF
TRBV7-9,TRBJ1-2,NA,NA,TGTGCCAGCAGCTTAGACACCCTCTATGGCTACACCTTC,CASSLDTLYGYTF
TRBV20-1,TRBJ2-1,NA,NA,TGCAGTGCTAGTATCAATGAGCAGTTCTTC,CSASINEQFF
TRBV5-5,TRBJ1-1,NA,NA,TGTGCCAGCAGCTTATTTTGGGAGAGTACTGAAGCTTTCTTT,CASSLFWESTEAFF
TRBV5-1,TRBJ2-1,NA,NA,TGCGCCAGCAGCTTGGGAGAAATTACAGGGTTTGGATACAATGAGCAGTTCTTC,CASSLGEITGFGYNEQFF
TRBV28,TRBJ2-1,NA,TRBD2,TGTGCCAGCAGTTTTCTGGCGGGGGGGGTCAATGAGCAGTTCTTC,CASSFLAGGVNEQFF
TRBV10-3,TRBJ2-3,NA,NA,TGTGCCATCAGTGTCATCCGCAGGGGAGATCCAGGAACAGATACGCAGTATTTT,CAISVIRRGDPGTDTQYF
TRBV5-5,TRBJ2-1,NA,NA,TGTGCCAGCAGCCTGGGCGGGGGCTACAACCATGAGCAGTTCTTC,CASSLGGGYNHEQFF
TRBV28,TRBJ1-6,NA,NA,TGTGCCAGCAGTTTACCCTATTCACCCCTCCACTTT,CASSLPYSPLHF
TRBV5-1,TRBJ1-6,NA,NA,TGCGCCAGCAGCGCGATAACCCCGCGGGCCCGACCTAATTCACCCCTCCACTTT,CASSAITPRARPNSPLHF
TRBV5-6,TRBJ1-5,NA,TRBD1,TGTGCCAGCAGCTTGGGACAGGGGGGCAATCAGCCCCAGCATTTT,CASSLGQGGNQPQHF
TRBV25-1,TRBJ2-7,NA,TRBD1,TGTGCCAGCAGTGCACGGGGACAGACTCTACTTTCGGGGCAGTACTTC,CASSARGQTLLSGQYF
TRBV5-7,TRBJ2-1,once,NA,TGTGCCAGCAGCTTGGCCACAGGCAGGGACAACAATGAGCAGTTCTTC,CASSLATGRDNNEQFF
TRBV7-7,TRBJ2-5,NA,NA,TGTGCTAGCAGCTTAAAGACAGGCGTCCAAGAGACCCAGTACTTC,CASSLKTGVQETQYF
TRBV7-3,TRBJ2-7,NA,NA,TGTGCCAGCAGCCCACAAGGAGGAGGTTACGAGCAGTACTTC,CASSPQGGGYEQYF
TRBV18,TRBJ2-1,NA,TRBD1,TGTGCCAGCTCACGACTCACAGGGGGCTACAATGAGCAGTTCTTC,CASSRLTGGYNEQFF
TRBV5-6,TRBJ2-7,once,NA,TGTGCCAGCAGCTTGGCAGGGGTAGGGCAGTACTTC,CASSLAGVGQYF
TRBV6-1,TRBJ1-5,NA,NA,TGTGCCAGCAGGACCCCGGGAAGGGCCCAGCATTTT,CASRTPGRAQHF
TRBV5-1,TRBJ2-1,NA,NA,TGCGCCAGCAGCCCGGTGAGCGGCTCCTACAATGAGCAGTTCTTC,CASSPVSGSYNEQFF
TRBV5-6,TRBJ2-7,NA,TRBD1,TGTGCCAGCAGCTGGGGACAGGGGTTTGAGGGGTTC,CASSWGQGFEGF
TRBV4-2,TRBJ1-1,NA,NA,TGTGCCAGCAGCCAAGTAACAGACATGAACACTGAAGCTTTCTTT,CASSQVTDMNTEAFF
TRBV7-6,TRBJ2-3,NA,TRBD2,TGTGCCAGCAGCTTAGTGACTAGCGGGGGGCGGGCAGATACGCAGTATTTT,CASSLVTSGGRADTQYF
TRBV29-1,TRBJ2-3,NA,TRBD2,TGCAGCGTTGTCACGGGGGGGGAGGGCACAGATACGCAGTATTTT,CSVVTGGEGTDTQYF
TRBV28,TRBJ1-2,NA,NA,TGTGCCAGTAAGACAGGTTACGGCTACACCTTC,CASKTGYGYTF